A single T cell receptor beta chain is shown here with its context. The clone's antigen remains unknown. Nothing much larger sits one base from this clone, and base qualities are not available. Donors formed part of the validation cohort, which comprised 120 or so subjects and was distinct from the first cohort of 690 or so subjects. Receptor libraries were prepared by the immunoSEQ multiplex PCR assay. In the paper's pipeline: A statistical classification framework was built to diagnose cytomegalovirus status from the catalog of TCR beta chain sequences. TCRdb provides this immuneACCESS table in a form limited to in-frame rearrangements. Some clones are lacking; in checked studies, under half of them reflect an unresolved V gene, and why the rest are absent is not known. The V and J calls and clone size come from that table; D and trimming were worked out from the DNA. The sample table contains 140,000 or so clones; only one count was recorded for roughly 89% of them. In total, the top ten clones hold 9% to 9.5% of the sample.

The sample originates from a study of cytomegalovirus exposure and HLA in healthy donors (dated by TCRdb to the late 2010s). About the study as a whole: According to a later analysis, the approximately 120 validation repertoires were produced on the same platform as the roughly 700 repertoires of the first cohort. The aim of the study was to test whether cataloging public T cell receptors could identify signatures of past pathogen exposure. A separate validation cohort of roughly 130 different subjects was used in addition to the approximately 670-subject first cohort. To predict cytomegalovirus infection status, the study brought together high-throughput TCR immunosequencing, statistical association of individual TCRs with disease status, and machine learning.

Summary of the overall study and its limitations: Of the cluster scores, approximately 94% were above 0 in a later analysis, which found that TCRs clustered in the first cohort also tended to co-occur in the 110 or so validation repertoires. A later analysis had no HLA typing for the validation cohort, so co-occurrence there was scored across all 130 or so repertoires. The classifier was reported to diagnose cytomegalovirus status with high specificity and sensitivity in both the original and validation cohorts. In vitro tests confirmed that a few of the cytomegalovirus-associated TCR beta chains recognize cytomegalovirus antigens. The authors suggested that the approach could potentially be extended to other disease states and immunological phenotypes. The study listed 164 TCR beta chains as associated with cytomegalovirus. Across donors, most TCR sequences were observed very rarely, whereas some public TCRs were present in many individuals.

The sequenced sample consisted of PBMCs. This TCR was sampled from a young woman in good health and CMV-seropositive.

The DNA reads TGTGCCAGCAGTTTCGGTCGCAATTTCGAGCAGTACTTC. Translated, it reads CASSFGRNFEQYF. The V and J segments used are TRBV28 and TRBJ2-7; no D segment can be confidently identified. The CDR3, cysteine through phenylalanine, is 13 amino acids long. This entry keeps only the CDR3 DNA: 39 bases, framed from base 1. CDR1 and CDR2 were assigned from the germline V gene as MDHEN and SYDVKM. Between the V and J ends, shortened by 3 bases and 6 bases respectively, the junction contains 12 bases.